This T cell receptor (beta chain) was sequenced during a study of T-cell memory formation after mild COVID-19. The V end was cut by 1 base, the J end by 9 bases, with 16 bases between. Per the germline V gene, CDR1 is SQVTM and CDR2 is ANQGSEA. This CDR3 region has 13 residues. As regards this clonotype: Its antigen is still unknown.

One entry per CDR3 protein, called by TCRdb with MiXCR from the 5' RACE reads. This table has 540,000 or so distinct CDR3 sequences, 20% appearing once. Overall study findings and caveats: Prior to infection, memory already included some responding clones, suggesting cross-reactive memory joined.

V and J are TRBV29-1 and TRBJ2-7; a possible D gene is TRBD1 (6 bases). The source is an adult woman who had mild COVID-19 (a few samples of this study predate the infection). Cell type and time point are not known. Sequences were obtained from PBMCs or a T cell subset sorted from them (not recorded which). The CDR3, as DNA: TGCAGCGTTGAAGGCGGGCAGGGGACGGGGCAGTACTTC. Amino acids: CSVEGGQGTGQYF.